The clone carrying this T cell receptor beta chain was seen only a few times. Its antigen remains unidentified. CDR3 length: 17 amino acids. With 5 bases removed from V and 0 bases from J, the gap between germline ends came to 17 bases. Germline CDR1 is SEHNR and CDR2 is FQNEAQ (reference sequence). The source of the sample is a study of response to subunit inactivated influenza vaccine. MiXCR, applied by TCRdb to the RT-PCR reads, yields one record per CDR3 protein. There are 400,000 to 650,000 distinct CDR3 sequences in the sample; approximately 7.7% occur only once, and about 12% lies in the top ten. Findings and caveats of the study: Authors suggested that a seasonal influenza vaccination recruits few new T cells each time.

This TCR came from a man between 50 and 69 years old who received an inactivated influenza vaccine. The sample in question was PBMCs from blood, obtained 23 to 25 months after vaccination. The V call is TRBV7-9, the J call TRBJ2-4; possibly TRBD1 for D (5 bases). As DNA, the CDR3 is TGTGCCAGCAGCCCCAAGACAGTCCAACTAGCCAAAAACATTCAGTACTTC. This translates into CASSPKTVQLAKNIQYF.